Detailed here is one TCR beta chain. These data come from a study of healthy donors' naive CD4 and CD8 T cells. Trimming shortened V by 7 bases and J by 0 bases, and 16 bases separated the two germline ends. The CDR3 runs to 15 residues. Germline V gene sequence: CDR1 LNHDA, CDR2 SQIVND (reference sequence). A linear amplification protocol produced the TCR libraries from roughly 480 ng of total RNA. One entry per CDR3 protein results from TCRdb running MiXCR on the reads. The table has about 180,000 distinct CDR3 sequences, about 76% seen once; the top ten hold roughly 2.3%. The source of this sequence is a pool of human donors in good health; the sample pools cells from several healthy donors. The chain joins TRBV19 to TRBJ2-7; no firm D call. Material: naive CD4+ and CD8+ T cells sorted from blood, pooled from several donors. CDR3: CASTESGANSYEQYF. The CDR3 nucleotides read TGTGCCAGTACAGAATCGGGCGCCAACTCCTACGAGCAGTACTTC. The entire variable domain, with the rest obtained from reference TRBV19 and TRBJ2-7, is as follows: DGGITQSPKYLFRKEGQNVTLSCEQNLNHDAMYWYRQDPGQGLRLIYYSQIVNDFQKGDIAEGYSVSREKKESFPLTVTSAQKNPTAFYLCASTESGANSYEQYFGPGTRLTVT.